The present TCR beta chain was sequenced within a study of CD8+ T cells in alopecia areata. Whole-study findings and limits: More clonal than normal scalp was lesional scalp, particularly alopecia totalis/universalis.

The CDR3 covers 13 residues. V was pared by 5 bases and J by 8 bases, with 13 bases between. The germline CDR1 and CDR2 sequences are PRHDT and FYEKMQ (reference sequence). Collected material from alopecia areata patients comprised lesional scalp punch biopsies and peripheral blood. RNA extraction and reverse transcription yielded cDNA as sequencing template. Sequenced by immunoSEQ multiplex PCR; TCRdb stores in-frame clones only, minus some. The table has about 110,000 clones, 45% to 60% seen once. In the case of this clone: What it binds is not known.

The sequenced sample was NKG2D-low CD8+ T cells sorted from blood. This clonotype was obtained from a human donor with alopecia areata. This chain connects TRBV13 to TRBJ2-1; D might be TRBD2 (6 bases). The CDR3 loop is CASSAGGPDEQFF. The CDR3 nucleotides read TGTGCCAGCAGCGCCGGAGGGCCTGATGAGCAGTTCTTC.